The next 27 T cell receptor beta chains were all read from a single sample in a study of cytomegalovirus exposure and HLA in healthy donors. With 60 Vbeta and 13 Jbeta primers, the PCR was carried out. Sequencing used immunoSEQ multiplex PCR; TCRdb keeps in-frame clones, though not all of them. This sample has some 190,000 clones, with roughly three quarters found just once. The specimen sequenced was PBMCs. The origin of the receptors is a woman in her twenties or thirties in good health and CMV-seropositive.

V is TRBV5-6 and J is TRBJ1-2; D is unclear. Trimming pared 0 bases from V and 6 bases from J, leaving 15 bases between. This CDR3 has 15 amino acids. In germline, CDR1 is SGHDT, CDR2 YYEEEE. CDR3 coding DNA: TGTGCCAGCAGCTTGGAGCTTACGATGGTTAATGGCTACACCTTC. Translating it yields CASSLELTMVNGYTF.

The chain recombines TRBV28 with TRBJ2-7; the match to TRBD2 covers 7 bases. The CDR3 runs to 15 residues. CDR1 is MDHEN and CDR2 is SYDVKM in the germline V gene. The J segment lost 4 bases and the V segment lost 4 bases, leaving 10 bases of the junction unmatched. The CDR3 DNA follows: TGTGCCAGCAGTTCCGACGGGACTATCCCATACGAGCAGTACTTC. This sequence encodes CASSSDGTIPYEQYF.

The chain has TRBV5-8 and TRBJ1-1; 10 bases are a match to TRBD1. This CDR3 comprises 15 residues. Germline loops: CDR1 SGHTS, CDR2 YDEGEE. The V and J ends lost 7 bases and 4 bases, in that order; junction bases with no gene match: 10. CDR3 DNA: TGTGCCAGCTGCCCGGGACAGGGGCTGTTCACTGAAGCTTTCTTT. It yields the protein CASCPGQGLFTEAFF.

This clone appeared a few times. The CDR3 here is CASSSQGQGYEQYF. CDR3 sequence (DNA): TGTGCCAGCAGCTCCCAGGGACAGGGCTACGAGCAGTACTTC. The gene calls are TRBV7-2 and TRBJ2-7; 9 nucleotides line up with TRBD1. The CDR3 length is 14 residues. CDR1 is SGHTA, CDR2 FQGNSA, per germline. J gave up 3 bases and V 4 bases, and 4 bases lay outside the gene matches. The variable domain in full, completed from reference TRBV7-2 and TRBJ2-7, reads GAGVSQSPSNKVTEKGKDVELRCDPISGHTALYWYRQSLGQGLEFLIYFQGNSAPDKSGLPSDRFSAERTGGSVSTLTIQRTQQEDSAVYLCASSSQGQGYEQYFGPGTRLTVT.

The rearrangement links TRBV28 to TRBJ1-6, with D hard to call. The germline gives CDR1 MDHEN, CDR2 SYDVKM. The CDR3 totals 15 residues. Between the trimmed V and J ends, which lost 3 bases and 7 bases, there was a span of 13 bases. This CDR3 is CASSLAARRNSPLHF. CDR3 DNA sequence: TGTGCCAGCAGTTTGGCGGCACGTCGCAATTCACCCCTCCACTTT.

The chain joins TRBV5-1 to TRBJ1-6; TRBD1 matches 7 bases. V lost 3 bases, J lost 3 bases, and 3 bases stayed unmatched. Germline CDR1 and CDR2: SGHRS and YFSETQ. The CDR3 has 15 residues. The CDR3 here is CASSSGTVYNSPLHF. In nucleotides, the CDR3 is TGCGCCAGCAGCTCCGGGACAGTCTATAATTCACCCCTCCACTTT.

This sequence joins TRBV11-2 and TRBJ2-7; the match to TRBD2 covers 10 bases. V shed 1 base, J shed 1 base, and the junction held 10 bases outside the gene matches. From germline, CDR1 is SGHAT and CDR2 FQNNGV. The CDR3 spans 18 residues. The CDR3 nucleotides are TGTGCCAGCAGCTTAGGAATTCTAGCGGGGGAGCCTTCCTACGAGCAGTACTTC. It is translated as CASSLGILAGEPSYEQYF.

This clone has more than one count but fewer than ten. This chain connects TRBV5-1 to TRBJ1-2; 9 bases agree with TRBD1. V was pared by 2 bases and J by 5 bases, with 4 bases of the junction left unmatched. CDR1 is SGHRS and CDR2 is YFSETQ in the germline V gene. This CDR3 is 14 amino acids long. In nucleotides, the CDR3 is TGCGCCAGCAGCTTCGAGACAGGGGGGTATGGCTACACCTTC. Residues: CASSFETGGYGYTF. Variable domain in full (rest from reference TRBV5-1 and TRBJ1-2): KAGVTQTPRYLIKTRGQQVTLSCSPISGHRSVSWYQQTPGQGLQFLFEYFSETQRNKGNFPGRFSGRQFSNSRSEMNVSTLELGDSALYLCASSFETGGYGYTFGSGTRLTVV.

The chain couples TRBV4-3 to TRBJ2-3; 11 nucleotides align to TRBD1. V shed 4 bases and J 5 bases; nucleotides not matched to a gene: 8. The CDR3 has 16 amino acids. CDR1 and CDR2 (germline): LGHNA, YSLEER. In DNA, the CDR3 is TGCGCCAGCAGCCCCCAGGGACAGGGGGTTGGAGATACGCAGTATTTT. Its protein product is CASSPQGQGVGDTQYF.

The chain combines TRBV5-1 with TRBJ2-1; D perhaps matches TRBD2 (6 bases). CDR1 and CDR2 from the germline V gene are SGHRS and YFSETQ. V was trimmed by 4 bases and J by 2 bases, leaving 19 bases between them. The CDR3 runs to 17 residues. The CDR3 here is CASSRTLAVGTYNEQFF. The CDR3 DNA is TGCGCCAGCAGCCGGACCTTAGCGGTCGGCACCTACAATGAGCAGTTCTTC.

The CDR3 nucleotides are TGTGCCAGTAGTATAAGAGGGTATGGCGGGGAGCTGTTTTTT. As protein: CASSIRGYGGELFF. This sequence joins TRBV19 and TRBJ2-2; maybe TRBD2 (5 bases). V was trimmed by 2 bases and J by 7 bases, leaving 11 bases between them. Germline V gene sequence: CDR1 LNHDA, CDR2 SQIVND (reference sequence). The length of the CDR3 is 14 residues.

This chain joins TRBV5-3 and TRBJ1-1, with TRBD1 identical over 10 bases. TRBV5-3 is treated as an ORF (open reading frame) with a function not yet certain. V lost 5 bases, J lost 5 bases, and 6 bases stayed unmatched. CDR3 length: 14 residues. The CDR3: CARSSGQGGTEAFF. Here the CDR3 DNA reads TGTGCCAGAAGTTCCGGACAGGGGGGGACTGAAGCTTTCTTT.

The rearrangement joins TRBV6-5 to TRBJ1-5; TRBD1 aligns across 9 bases. The CDR3 consists of 15 residues. Germline values: CDR1 MNHEY, CDR2 SVGAGI. V was pared by 5 bases and J by 6 bases, with 8 bases of the junction left unmatched. CDR3 bases: TGTGCCAGCAGTAGCGGGGACAGGGTTAGTCAGCCCCAGCATTTT. Amino acids: CASSSGDRVSQPQHF.

V gene TRBV18 combines with J gene TRBJ1-2; 10 bases align to TRBD1. This CDR3 is 15 amino acids long. After removal of 2 bases from V and 6 bases from J, the junction contained 6 bases not matched to a gene. Germline V gene sequence: CDR1 KGHSH, CDR2 LQKENI. The CDR3 sequence is CASSPESGQGDGYTF. CDR3 DNA: TGTGCCAGCTCACCAGAGTCTGGACAGGGGGATGGCTACACCTTC.

This clone showed up just a few times. This chain joins TRBV4-2 and TRBJ2-6; 8 nucleotides align to TRBD1. Germline-derived CDR1 and CDR2 are LGHNA and YNFKEQ. The V gene end was trimmed by 0 bases and the J gene end by 4 bases; junction bases not matched to a gene: 11. The CDR3 is 19 residues long. This chain's CDR3 is CASSQEGGQGAGGANVLTF. CDR3 nucleotide sequence: TGTGCCAGCAGCCAAGAGGGGGGTCAGGGGGCGGGCGGGGCCAACGTCCTGACTTTC.

The chain employs TRBV10-2 and TRBJ2-7, with 7 bases that match TRBD1. CDR3 length: 12 amino acids. Germline lookup yields CDR1 WSHSY and CDR2 SAAADI. The trim removed 4 bases at V and 3 bases at J, leaving 0 bases unmatched. CDR3 DNA: TGCGCCAGCAGTGGGGACAGCTACGAGCAGTACTTC. The encoded protein is CASSGDSYEQYF.

The chain joins TRBV5-1 to TRBJ1-6; tentative D call: TRBD1 (5 bases). Trimming cost V 0 bases and J 12 bases, with 16 bases left between them. The CDR3 has 15 residues. Germline-derived CDR1 and CDR2 are SGHRS and YFSETQ. In nucleotides, the CDR3 is TGCGCCAGCAGCTTGGAGGGGCAAGATAGACAACCCCTCCACTTT. Translating it yields CASSLEGQDRQPLHF.

The rearrangement joins TRBV6-5 to TRBJ2-3, with 8 bases identical to TRBD1. The CDR3 contains 13 residues. CDR1 MNHEY and CDR2 SVGAGI come from the germline V gene. With 2 bases clipped from V and 6 bases from J, the junction kept 1 base outside the gene matches. The CDR3 region has the DNA TGTGCCAGCAGTTACCGACAGGGGGATACGCAGTATTTT. It encodes CASSYRQGDTQYF.

The chain combines TRBV4-2 with TRBJ2-2; unclear D gene. CDR3 length: 12 residues. Germline assignment: CDR1 LGHNA and CDR2 YNFKEQ. V shed 5 bases and J shed 2 bases, with 3 bases lying between them. CDR3 nucleotides: TGTGCCAGCAGCTTAAACACCGGGGAGCTGTTTTTT. It translates to CASSLNTGELFF.

V is TRBV10-3 and J is TRBJ1-1; the D gene is possibly TRBD1 (5 bases). Germline V gene lookup returns CDR1 ENHRY and CDR2 SYGVKD. Trimming cost V 10 bases and J 8 bases, with 20 bases left between them. The CDR3 length is 13 residues. The CDR3 spells CATTAGGDREAFF. CDR3 nucleotides: TGTGCCACCACGGCGGGGGGGGATAGAGAAGCTTTCTTT.

This CDR3 is CASSRHRLSSYEQYF. As DNA, the CDR3 is TGTGCCAGCAGTAGACACAGGCTATCCTCCTACGAGCAGTACTTC. The chain recombines TRBV6-5 with TRBJ2-7, with D perhaps TRBD1 (5 bases). V lost 5 bases, J lost 0 bases, and 14 bases lay in between. CDR1 MNHEY and CDR2 SVGAGI come from the germline V gene. The CDR3 runs to 15 residues.

The J gene is TRBJ2-7, the V gene TRBV15; the match to TRBD1 covers 11 bases. This CDR3 has 15 residues. The V gene's germline CDR1 is LNHNV and CDR2 YYDKDF (reference sequence). V shed 3 bases and J 2 bases; nucleotides not matched to a gene: 3. This chain's CDR3 is CATSSPGQGAYEQYF. The CDR3 nucleotides read TGTGCCACCAGCAGTCCGGGACAGGGGGCCTACGAGCAGTACTTC.

This sequence joins TRBV29-1 and TRBJ2-3; TRBD2 matches at 13 bases. J lost 6 bases, V lost 4 bases, and 7 bases had no gene match. Germline V gene sequence: CDR1 SQVTM, CDR2 ANQGSEA. This CDR3 comprises 15 residues. The DNA of the CDR3 is TGCAGCGTTGGGACAGGACTAGCGGGGGCCGATACGCAGTATTTT. As protein: CSVGTGLAGADTQYF.

V and J are TRBV5-4 and TRBJ1-3; D uncertain. Trimming took off 2 bases at V and 3 bases at J, with 3 bases between the two ends. Germline CDR1 reads SGHNT; CDR2 reads YYREEE (reference sequence). This CDR3 contains 12 residues. The CDR3 DNA reads as TGTGCCAGCAGCTTCAATGGAAACACCATATATTTT. Its translation: CASSFNGNTIYF.

The chain is built from TRBV28 and TRBJ2-3, with 8 bases that match TRBD2. V trimming: 6 bases; J trimming: 0 bases; junction bases outside the gene matches: 8. This CDR3 has 16 residues. Germline CDR1 and CDR2: MDHEN and SYDVKM. CDR3 nucleotides: TGTGCCAGCAGCCTCTCGGGGGGGGGAAGCACAGATACGCAGTATTTT. The encoded protein is CASSLSGGGSTDTQYF.

This chain connects TRBV18 to TRBJ2-3; 8 nucleotides line up with TRBD1. Germline-derived CDR1 and CDR2 are KGHSH and LQKENI. Losses at the gene ends were 2 bases for V and 0 bases for J; bases not matched to a gene: 4. The CDR3 contains 16 residues. This CDR3 is CASSPGTGASTDTQYF. The CDR3 DNA reads TGTGCCAGCTCACCAGGGACAGGTGCTAGCACAGATACGCAGTATTTT.

The genes are TRBV30 and TRBJ1-5; D call uncertain. Germline loops: CDR1 GTSNPN, CDR2 SVGIG (reference sequence). V was cut by 2 bases and J by 2 bases, with 13 bases left in between. The length of the CDR3 is 15 residues. CDR3: CAWSRGVAGNQPQHF. In DNA, the CDR3 is TGTGCCTGGAGTCGGGGTGTCGCCGGCAATCAGCCCCAGCATTTT.